These T cell receptor beta chains were read from a single sample in a study of T cells in localized non-small cell lung cancer. This table comes from immunoSEQ multiplex PCR, and its TCRdb copy is limited to in-frame clones, with some not included. This sample has approximately 3,800 clones, with roughly two fifths found just once. The sequenced sample was lung tumor tissue, obtained before any cancer treatment. Receptors originate from a woman between 40 and 69 years old with stage I lung adenocarcinoma. The CDR3 runs from the conserved cysteine through the conserved F or W. A D gene is named only where the DNA matches it firmly. A clone size is listed for some rows: how often the clone was seen (once, few, many), or a class if it is expanded.

v_call	d_call	j_call	clone_size	cdr3_nt	cdr3_aa
TRBV19	-	TRBJ2-7	-	TGTGCCAGTAGTATACGTGGCCTCGGGAGAGCGGAAGAGCAGTACTTC	CASSIRGLGRAEEQYF
TRBV19	TRBD2	TRBJ2-2	-	TGTGCCAGTAAGAGGGGACTAGCGGGAGGGTACGACACCGGGGAGCTGTTTTTT	CASKRGLAGGYDTGELFF
TRBV15	-	TRBJ1-3	-	TGTGCCACCAGCAACCTTCAGGGGCCGTCTGGAAACACCATATATTTT	CATSNLQGPSGNTIYF
TRBV27	-	TRBJ2-1	few	TGTGCCAGCAGTCAATACGAGTGGGGTGAGCAGTTCTTC	CASSQYEWGEQFF
TRBV28	-	TRBJ2-6	once	TGTGCCAGCAACCCGTCATCCTCTGGGGCCAACGTCCTGACTTTC	CASNPSSSGANVLTF
TRBV19	-	TRBJ1-5	-	TGTGCCAGTACCCGTCGGGCTAATCAGCCCCAGCATTTT	CASTRRANQPQHF
TRBV10-2	-	TRBJ2-3	-	TGCGCGACCAAGTTAGCGCGGAGCACAGATACGCAGTATTTT	CATKLARSTDTQYF
TRBV30	TRBD1	TRBJ1-1	-	TGTGCCTGGAGTCCGTCACAGGGGCGGGCTTTCTTT	CAWSPSQGRAFF
TRBV6-8	-	TRBJ1-4	-	TGTGCCAGCAGAGGGCTAGGGGGACGGACTAATGAAAAACTGTTTTTT	CASRGLGGRTNEKLFF
TRBV11-3	-	TRBJ1-2	medium-sized	TGTGCCAGCAGCCCAGACAGCACTCCTAACTATGGCTACACCTTC	CASSPDSTPNYGYTF
TRBV10-3	TRBD1	TRBJ1-2	few	TGTGCCAGCGGGGAGGGGGCCTATGGCTACACCTTC	CASGEGAYGYTF
TRBV7-1	TRBD2	TRBJ2-5	few	TGTGCCAGCAGCCTCACCGGGGGACTAGCGGAGACCCAGTACTTC	CASSLTGGLAETQYF
TRBV6-8	TRBD2	TRBJ2-3	few	TGTGCCAGCAGTTACCCAACTAGCGGGAGGGGTACGCAGTATTTT	CASSYPTSGRGTQYF
TRBV30	TRBD1	TRBJ1-5	-	TGTGCCTGGAGGACCGGGACAGGGGCTAGTCAGCCCCAGCATTTT	CAWRTGTGASQPQHF
TRBV5-1	TRBD2	TRBJ2-1	-	TGCGCCAGCAGCTTAGCCGGGACTAGCGGCAATGAGCAGTTCTTC	CASSLAGTSGNEQFF
TRBV30	-	TRBJ1-2	few	TGTGCCTGGAGTAAGGCAGGGGCTAACTATGGCTACACCTTC	CAWSKAGANYGYTF
TRBV30	-	TRBJ2-3	-	TGTGCCTGGAGTGAAACCACAGATACGCAGTATTTT	CAWSETTDTQYF
TRBV6-8	-	TRBJ1-5	few	TGTGCCAGCAGTACCGAACAGGGTGGGCTTGGTCAGCCCCAGCATTTT	CASSTEQGGLGQPQHF
TRBV28	-	TRBJ2-4	-	TGTGCCAGCAGTTTAGGGGTAAACATTCAGTACTTC	CASSLGVNIQYF
TRBV11-3	TRBD2	TRBJ2-3	medium-sized	TGTGCCAGCAGCCCGAGTCACGGGAGGCCAGATACGCAGTATTTT	CASSPSHGRPDTQYF
TRBV5-1	-	TRBJ1-1	once	TGCGCCAGCAGCTTGTTCCGCGGGACGGTGAACACTGAAGCTTTCTTT	CASSLFRGTVNTEAFF
TRBV5-1	TRBD2	TRBJ2-3	-	TGCGCCAGCAGCTTCGTGGGACTAGGGATCGATACGCAGTATTTT	CASSFVGLGIDTQYF
TRBV18	-	TRBJ2-7	-	TGTGCCAGCTCACCACTAGGGAGCTCCTACGAGCAGTACTTC	CASSPLGSSYEQYF
TRBV28	-	TRBJ1-1	-	TGTGCCAGCAGTGGAAGCGACTCAATGAACACTGAAGCTTTCTTT	CASSGSDSMNTEAFF
TRBV11-3	TRBD1	TRBJ1-4	medium-sized	TGTGCCAGCAGCCAAAAACAGGGGTCGGAAACTAATGAAAAACTGTTTTTT	CASSQKQGSETNEKLFF
TRBV5-1	-	TRBJ2-4	-	TGCGCCAGCAGCTTAACAGATACAAAAAACATTCAGTACTTC	CASSLTDTKNIQYF
TRBV19	-	TRBJ2-6	few	TGTGCCAGTAGTATAGTTTCTGGGGCCAACGTCCTGACTTTC	CASSIVSGANVLTF
TRBV10-3	-	TRBJ2-4	-	TGTGCCATCAGTGAGAGGGACATGGACATTCAGTACTTC	CAISERDMDIQYF
TRBV11-3	TRBD2	TRBJ2-2	-	TGTGCCAGCAGCTTGGGGCTAGCGGGAGAAGCCGGGGAGCTGTTTTTT	CASSLGLAGEAGELFF
TRBV5-1	-	TRBJ1-5	-	TGCGCCAGCAGCTTGGTCCAGGGAGATCAGCCCCAGCATTTT	CASSLVQGDQPQHF